This TCR delta chain was sequenced during a study of γδ T cells in repeated Plasmodium falciparum infection. Study overall: Malian children with intense seasonal malaria exposure were compared with matched Australian children.

This clone was seen a few times. Translating this DNA gives a protein that differs at residue 6 from the TCRdb one, which belongs to a much larger clone; a read error is likely, and the protein shown is this translation. Each sorted gammadelta sample had TRG and TRD chains sequenced. TCRdb re-called clones from the multiplex PCR reads using CATT. The sample gives 75,000 to 95,000 delta-chain clones, over 0.75% of which show up once; around 9.6% is in the top ten. The sequence was obtained from a pool of human donors (malaria-infected and uninfected, not separated). Material: gamma-delta T cells from blood.

The CDR3: CACDATTGGYALTAQLFF. The CDR3 bases are TGTGCCTGTGACGCCACTACTGGGGGATACGCTTTGACAGCACAACTCTTCTTT. This chain links TRDV2 with TRDJ2; TRDD3 agrees at 13 bases. This CDR3 contains 18 residues. Trimming removed 3 bases from V and 0 bases from J; junction bases left unmatched: 6. Germline assignment: CDR1 GEAIGNYY and CDR2 EKD.